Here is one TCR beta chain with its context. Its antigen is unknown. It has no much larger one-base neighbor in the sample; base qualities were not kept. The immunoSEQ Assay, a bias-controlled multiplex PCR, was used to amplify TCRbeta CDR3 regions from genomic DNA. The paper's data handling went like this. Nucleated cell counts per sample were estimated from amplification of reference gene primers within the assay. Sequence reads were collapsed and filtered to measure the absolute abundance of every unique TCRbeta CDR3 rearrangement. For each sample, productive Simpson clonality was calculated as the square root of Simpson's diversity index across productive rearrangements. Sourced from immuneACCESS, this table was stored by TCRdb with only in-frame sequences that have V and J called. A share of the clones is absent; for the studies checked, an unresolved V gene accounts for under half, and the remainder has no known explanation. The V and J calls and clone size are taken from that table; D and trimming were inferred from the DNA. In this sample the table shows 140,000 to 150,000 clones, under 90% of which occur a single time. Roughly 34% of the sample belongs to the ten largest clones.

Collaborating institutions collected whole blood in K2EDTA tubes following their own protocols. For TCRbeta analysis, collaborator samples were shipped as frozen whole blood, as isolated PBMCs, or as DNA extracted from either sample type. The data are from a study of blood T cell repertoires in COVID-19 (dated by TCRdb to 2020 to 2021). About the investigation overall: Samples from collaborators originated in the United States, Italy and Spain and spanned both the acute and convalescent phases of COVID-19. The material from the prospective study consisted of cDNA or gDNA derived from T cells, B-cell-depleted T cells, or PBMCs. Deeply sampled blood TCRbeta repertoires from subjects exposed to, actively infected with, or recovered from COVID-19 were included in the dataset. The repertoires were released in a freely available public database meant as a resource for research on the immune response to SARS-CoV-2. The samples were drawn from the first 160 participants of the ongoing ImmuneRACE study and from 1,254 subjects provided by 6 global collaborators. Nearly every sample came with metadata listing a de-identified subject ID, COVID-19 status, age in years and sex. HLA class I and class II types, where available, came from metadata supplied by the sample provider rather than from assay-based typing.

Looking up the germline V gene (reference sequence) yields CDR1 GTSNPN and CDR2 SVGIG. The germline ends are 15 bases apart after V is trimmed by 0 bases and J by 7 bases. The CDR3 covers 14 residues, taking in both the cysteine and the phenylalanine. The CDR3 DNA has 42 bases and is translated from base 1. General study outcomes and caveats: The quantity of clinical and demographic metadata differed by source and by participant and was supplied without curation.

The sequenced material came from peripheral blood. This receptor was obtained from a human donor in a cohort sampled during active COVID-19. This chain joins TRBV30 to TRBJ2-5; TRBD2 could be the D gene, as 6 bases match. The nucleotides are TGTGCCTGGAGTGTACGACTAGGTGGGGGGACCCAGTACTTC. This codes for CAWSVRLGGGTQYF.